One and the same sample provided the 23 T cell receptor beta chains below, sequenced in a study of identifying expanded T cells in peripheral blood. Method: immunoSEQ multiplex PCR; TCRdb's copy keeps in-frame clones and lacks some. The data contain 75,000 to 90,000 clones, around nine tenths of them singletons. The sequenced sample consisted of blood. These receptors came from a person between 18 and 70 years old in good health.

This clone showed up just once. The chain couples TRBV18 to TRBJ1-5; 8 bases are a match to TRBD1. The germline CDR1 and CDR2 sequences are KGHSH and LQKENI. The V gene end was trimmed by 2 bases and the J gene end by 5 bases; junction bases not matched to a gene: 11. The CDR3 runs 17 residues. CDR3 in amino acids: CASSPRGGQGRDQPQHF. CDR3 in DNA: TGTGCCAGCTCACCAAGAGGCGGACAGGGAAGGGATCAGCCCCAGCATTTT.

This chain uses TRBV30 with TRBJ2-5, with 7 bases identical to TRBD2. Germline loops: CDR1 GTSNPN, CDR2 SVGIG (reference sequence). This CDR3 spans 11 amino acids. Trimming removed 5 bases from V and 3 bases from J; junction bases left unmatched: 0. In DNA, the CDR3 is TGTGCCTGGGCGGGGGAAGAGACCCAGTACTTC. This gives the protein CAWAGEETQYF.

The V gene is TRBV10-3, the J gene TRBJ1-2; no definite D call. This CDR3 has 12 residues. Germline V gives CDR1 ENHRY, CDR2 SYGVKD. V was clipped by 0 bases and J by 8 bases, with 7 bases between them. This CDR3 reads CAISESQVGYTF. The DNA of the CDR3 is TGTGCCATCAGTGAGTCCCAGGTGGGCTACACCTTC.

This chain links TRBV30 with TRBJ1-2, with D unresolved. Deletions cut 0 bases from V and 6 bases from J, with 11 bases between. This CDR3 region has 13 residues. CDR1 GTSNPN and CDR2 SVGIG come from the germline V gene (reference sequence). CDR3 coding DNA: TGTGCCTGGAGTGTCTCCGAGCGAGATGGCTACACCTTC. It translates to CAWSVSERDGYTF.

The genes are TRBV9 and TRBJ1-1; D gene unclear. The CDR3 length is 14 residues. Germline assignment: CDR1 SGDLS and CDR2 YYNGEE. V lost 3 bases and J lost 3, with 12 bases in between. The CDR3 nucleotides are TGTGCCAGCAGCGCCCAGGTCGCCGACACTGAAGCTTTCTTT. It codes for CASSAQVADTEAFF.

This clone was found once. The genes are TRBV10-3 and TRBJ1-2, with D hard to call. This CDR3 is built from 12 residues. Between the trimmed V and J ends, which lost 7 bases and 0 bases, there was a span of 6 bases. Germline CDR1 ENHRY, CDR2 SYGVKD. The CDR3: CAIKDPNYGYTF. For the CDR3, the DNA is TGTGCCATCAAAGACCCTAACTATGGCTACACCTTC.

The chain employs TRBV5-1 and TRBJ2-3; D possibly corresponds to TRBD2 (5 bases). V lost 0 bases, J lost 5 bases, and 13 bases lay in between. Germline CDR1 and CDR2: SGHRS and YFSETQ. This CDR3 spans 15 amino acids. This chain's CDR3 is CASSLEGRGGDTQYF. CDR3 nucleotides: TGCGCCAGCAGCTTGGAGGGTCGCGGAGGAGATACGCAGTATTTT.

The J gene is TRBJ1-1, the V gene TRBV5-1; the D is unclear. Between the trimmed V and J ends, which lost 0 bases and 2 bases, there was a span of 14 bases. CDR1 and CDR2 from the germline V gene are SGHRS and YFSETQ. The CDR3 is 16 residues long. The CDR3 reads CASSLGMNKANTEAFF. The CDR3 DNA follows: TGCGCCAGCAGCTTGGGAATGAATAAAGCAAACACTGAAGCTTTCTTT. Looking up the rest from reference TRBV5-1 and TRBJ1-1 gives the full variable domain: KAGVTQTPRYLIKTRGQQVTLSCSPISGHRSVSWYQQTPGQGLQFLFEYFSETQRNKGNFPGRFSGRQFSNSRSEMNVSTLELGDSALYLCASSLGMNKANTEAFFGQGTRLTVV.

The chain links TRBV28 to TRBJ1-1, with D possibly matching TRBD1 (5 bases). V dropped 5 bases and J dropped 11 bases, with 12 bases sitting between them. This CDR3 region has 11 residues. Looked up from germline, CDR1 is MDHEN and CDR2 is SYDVKM. This CDR3 is CASSGTGEAFF. DNA of the CDR3: TGTGCCAGCAGTGGAACGGGGGAGGCTTTCTTT.

This chain connects TRBV21-1 to TRBJ2-3; the D segment call TRBD2 is taken from the table without a DNA check. TRBV21-1 is a pseudogene locus. The CDR3 is made up of 19 amino acids. The CDR3 DNA reads TGTGCCAGCAGCAAAAAGCCTCTAGCGGGAGGGCCCGGCACAGATACGCAGTATTTT. Translating gives CASSKKPLAGGPGTDTQYF.

The V and J genes are TRBV18 and TRBJ1-3, with D possibly being TRBD1 (5 bases). Trimming took off 3 bases at V and 1 base at J, with 10 bases between the two ends. CDR3 size: 15 residues. CDR1 and CDR2 from the germline V gene are KGHSH and LQKENI. The DNA for the CDR3 is TGTGCCAGCTCACCTCAGGGTAGTTCTGGAAACACCATATATTTT. Translation: CASSPQGSSGNTIYF.

This chain uses TRBV4-2 with TRBJ2-7; D call uncertain. The CDR3 is made up of 15 amino acids. V was pared by 1 base and J by 2 bases, with 12 bases between. CDR1 LGHNA and CDR2 YNFKEQ come from the germline V gene. CDR3 sequence: CASSQGWQAAYEQYF. The CDR3 nucleotides read TGTGCCAGCAGCCAAGGCTGGCAGGCAGCCTACGAGCAGTACTTC.

V usage is TRBV6-5 and J usage is TRBJ1-1; unclear D gene. The CDR3 has 13 amino acids. The V gene's germline CDR1 is MNHEY and CDR2 SVGAGI. Trimming took off 4 bases at V and 0 bases at J, with 6 bases between the two ends. CDR3 bases: TGTGCCAGCAGTTTCCGATTGAACACTGAAGCTTTCTTT. Its protein is CASSFRLNTEAFF.

V is TRBV10-3 and J is TRBJ2-1; 13 bases align to TRBD2. Trimming cost V 7 bases and J 8 bases; bases outside gene matches: 5. Germline CDR1 is ENHRY and CDR2 is SYGVKD. The CDR3 runs 14 residues. CDR3: CAINRLAGGYEQFF. The CDR3, as DNA: TGTGCCATCAACCGACTAGCGGGAGGCTATGAGCAGTTCTTC.

This chain connects TRBV19 to TRBJ2-3; 7 nucleotides match TRBD1. Trimming at V came to 4 bases and at J to 0 bases, leaving 4 bases not matched to a gene. CDR3 length: 15 amino acids. Per the germline V gene, CDR1 is LNHDA and CDR2 is SQIVND (reference sequence). CDR3 nucleotide sequence: TGTGCCAGTAGTACTCGGGACAGCAGCACAGATACGCAGTATTTT. Its protein product is CASSTRDSSTDTQYF.

The chain couples TRBV12-5 to TRBJ1-1; D gene ambiguous. Trimming took off 3 bases at V and 6 bases at J, with 29 bases between the two ends. The germline V gene encodes CDR1 LGHNT and CDR2 FRNRAP. The CDR3 consists of 19 residues. CDR3 bases: TGTGCTAGTGGTTTTTCTTTGAAGGCCGGCGCGGCGAAAGGGTCTGAAGCTTTCTTT. It codes for CASGFSLKAGAAKGSEAFF.

The rearrangement uses TRBV5-4 and TRBJ1-2; D might be TRBD1 (6 bases). CDR1 SGHNT and CDR2 YYREEE come from the germline V gene (reference sequence). The CDR3 runs 16 residues. Between the trimmed V and J ends, which lost 5 bases and 1 base, there was a span of 18 bases. CDR3 protein: CASSNPQGLGNYGYTF. DNA for the CDR3: TGTGCCAGCAGTAACCCACAGGGTCTCGGTAACTATGGCTACACCTTC. The full variable domain, completed using reference TRBV5-4 and TRBJ1-2, is ETGVTQSPTHLIKTRGQQVTLRCSSQSGHNTVSWYQQALGQGPQFIFQYYREEENGRGNFPPRFSGLQFPNYSSELNVNALELDDSALYLCASSNPQGLGNYGYTFGSGTRLTVV.

The chain uses TRBV21-1 and TRBJ2-4; TRBD1, the D gene given by the table, was not confirmed from the DNA. TRBV21-1 is described as a pseudogene. The CDR3 loop spans 17 amino acids. The CDR3 DNA sequence: TGTGCCAGCAGCAAAGCGAAACAGGGGTTAGCCAAAAACATTCAGTACTTC. Translating it yields CASSKAKQGLAKNIQYF.

The chain carries TRBV28 and TRBJ1-3; D not resolved. The length of the CDR3 is 12 residues. In germline, CDR1 is MDHEN, CDR2 SYDVKM. With 4 bases removed from V and 9 bases from J, the gap between germline ends came to 10 bases. CDR3 DNA: TGTGCCAGCAGTTCCTATAGGAGCACCATATATTTT. Its translation: CASSSYRSTIYF.

This clone has just one count. The rearrangement links TRBV6-5 to TRBJ2-3, with D uncertain. The CDR3 totals 11 residues. V gave up 6 bases and J gave up 4 bases, with 5 bases separating them. Germline assignment: CDR1 MNHEY and CDR2 SVGAGI. This CDR3 is CASRGSDTQYF. The DNA of the CDR3 is TGTGCCAGCAGGGGGTCAGATACGCAGTATTTT.

The chain links TRBV2 to TRBJ2-1; D unresolved. The V and J ends lost 6 bases and 4 bases respectively, with 10 bases between them. Germline-derived CDR1 and CDR2 are SNHLY and FYNNEI. This CDR3 region has 13 residues. CDR3 in DNA: TGTGCCAGCAGCGTAAACAGTTACAATGAGCAGTTCTTC. This gives the protein CASSVNSYNEQFF. Drawing the rest from reference TRBV2 and TRBJ2-1, the complete variable domain is EPEVTQTPSHQVTQMGQEVILRCVPISNHLYFYWYRQILGQKVEFLVSFYNNEISEKSEIFDDQFSVERPDGSNFTLKIRSTKLEDSAMYFCASSVNSYNEQFFGPGTRLTVL.

The chain combines TRBV9 with TRBJ2-3; 11 bases align to TRBD1. In germline, CDR1 is SGDLS, CDR2 YYNGEE. The CDR3 is made up of 18 amino acids. V dropped 3 bases and J dropped 4; count of bases not matched to a gene: 13. The CDR3 loop reads CASSARGTGGQGADTQYF. In nucleotides, the CDR3 is TGTGCCAGCAGCGCTCGGGGCACGGGGGGACAGGGGGCAGATACGCAGTATTTT.

The genes are TRBV7-7 and TRBJ2-1; perhaps D is TRBD1 or TRBD2 (5 bases each). In germline, CDR1 is SSHAT, CDR2 FNYEAQ (reference sequence). V lost 0 bases to trimming and J lost 0 bases, with 9 bases between them. The CDR3 contains 16 residues. The DNA of the CDR3 is TGTGCCAGCAGCTTAGCGGGGACGAGCTCCTACAATGAGCAGTTCTTC. It yields the protein CASSLAGTSSYNEQFF. Variable domain in full (rest from reference TRBV7-7 and TRBJ2-1): GAGVSQSPRYKVTKRGQDVTLRCDPISSHATLYWYQQALGQGPEFLTYFNYEAQPDKSGLPSDRFSAERPEGSISTLTIQRTEQRDSAMYRCASSLAGTSSYNEQFFGPGTRLTVL.